This TCR beta chain is from a study of cytomegalovirus exposure and HLA in healthy donors. Primers: 60 Vbeta forward and 13 Jbeta reverse. Profiling relied on immunoSEQ multiplex PCR, and the TCRdb table lists in-frame clones only, not all of them. The profile shows approximately 70,000 clones, roughly 68% of them singletons. Of note for this clone: Its cognate antigen is unknown.

The CDR3 loop spans 16 amino acids. Trimming removed 6 bases at V and 2 bases at J, with 19 bases between. CDR1 and CDR2 (germline): MNHNY, SVGAGI (reference sequence). General study points: Cytomegalovirus status, reportedly, was diagnosed with high specificity and sensitivity by the classifier. Later work found that TCR association rates differed between HLA loci; DRB1 had the most and HLA-C the fewest. Later, an analysis found that common viral pathogens appeared to be linked with several of the most significant clusters. Some V segments, including TRBV6-2 and TRBV6-3, were excluded as indistinguishable.

The sample taken for sequencing was PBMCs. The TCR comes from a woman aged 55-70 years in good health and CMV-seropositive. This chain connects TRBV6-6 to TRBJ1-2; D perhaps matches TRBD1 (5 bases). CDR3 loop: CASRPGGGGSNYGYTF. In DNA, the CDR3 is TGTGCCAGCAGACCGGGGGGTGGAGGGTCAAACTATGGCTACACCTTC.